This TCR beta chain was observed in a study of T-cell memory formation after mild COVID-19. One entry per CDR3 protein, called by TCRdb with MiXCR from the 5' RACE reads. The repertoire holds 400,000 to 500,000 distinct CDR3 sequences, with about 20% as singletons. The length of the CDR3 is 16 residues. V shed 2 bases, J shed 4 bases, and the junction held 10 bases outside the gene matches. Germline lookup yields CDR1 KGHSH and CDR2 LQKENI. The receptor was derived from an adult woman who had mild COVID-19 (a few samples of this study predate the infection). Cell type and time point are not known. The sample consisted of PBMCs or a T cell subset sorted from them (not recorded which). V is TRBV18 and J is TRBJ1-2; 7 positions match TRBD1. CDR3 sequence reads: CASSPSVNRGFYGYTF. The CDR3 DNA sequence: TGTGCCAGCTCACCAAGCGTTAACAGGGGATTCTATGGCTACACCTTC.